A single sample gave rise to the 5 T cell receptor beta chains below, sequenced in a study of cytomegalovirus exposure and HLA in healthy donors (dated by TCRdb to the late 2010s). Library preparation employed the immunoSEQ multiplex PCR assay. The multiplex PCR relied on a mix of 60 forward primers for TCR Vbeta segments and 13 reverse primers for TCR Jbeta segments. TCRdb limited this immuneACCESS table to in-frame rearrangements with V and J called. A share of clones is missing; checked studies link under half to unresolved V genes, and the rest is unexplained. Recorded for this sample are tens of thousands of clones; 82% of them occurred a single time. The top ten clones comprise 3.8% of the sample. The sample comprised PBMCs. The receptors stem from a man in his fifties or sixties in good health and CMV-seronegative.

This chain joins TRBV4-2 and TRBJ2-1, with 10 bases aligning to TRBD2. Germline V gene data show CDR1 as LGHNA and CDR2 as YNFKEQ. This CDR3 has 14 amino acids. J was trimmed by 5 bases and V by 7 bases; bases with no gene match: 5. The CDR3 here is CASIDSGRNNEQFF. The CDR3, as DNA: TGTGCCAGCATCGATAGCGGGAGGAACAATGAGCAGTTCTTC.

Worth noting for this clone: Other DNA sequences within the sample encode an identical CDR3. The chain is built from TRBV11-2 and TRBJ1-1; 7 bases match TRBD1. Germline V lookup: CDR1 SGHAT, CDR2 FQNNGV. The CDR3 is made up of 14 amino acids. CDR3 sequence: CASCRQGLNTEAFF. Written as DNA, the CDR3 is TGTGCTAGCTGCAGACAGGGTCTTAACACTGAAGCTTTCTTT. Full variable domain (rest looked up from reference TRBV11-2 and TRBJ1-1): EAGVAQSPRYKIIEKRQSVAFWCNPISGHATLYWYQQILGQGPKLLIQFQNNGVVDDSQLPKDRFSAERLKGVDSTLKIQPAKLEDSAVYLCASCRQGLNTEAFFGQGTRLTVV.

J is TRBJ2-3 and V is TRBV5-1; TRBD2 agrees at 13 bases. J gave up 6 bases and V 4 bases, and 5 bases lay outside the gene matches. This CDR3 region has 15 residues. CDR1 and CDR2 (germline): SGHRS, YFSETQ. The CDR3: CASSIGTSGMDTQYF. The CDR3 region has the DNA TGCGCCAGCAGCATAGGGACTAGCGGGATGGATACGCAGTATTTT.

The chain recombines TRBV5-5 with TRBJ2-1, with TRBD1 as a possible D gene (5 bases). V was shortened by 0 bases and J by 9 bases, with 22 bases between the two germline ends. Germline CDR1 reads SGHKS; CDR2 reads YYEKEE (reference sequence). CDR3 size: 17 residues. CDR3 sequence: CASSLVPQGRWSGEQFF. The DNA of the CDR3 is TGTGCCAGCAGCTTGGTTCCCCAGGGTAGGTGGTCCGGTGAGCAGTTCTTC.

The count of this clone is one. CDR3 sequence (DNA): TGTGCCAGCAGCCCCACTAGCGGTGCTAGCACAGATACGCAGTATTTT. It is translated as CASSPTSGASTDTQYF. The chain couples TRBV7-2 to TRBJ2-3; 8 bases align to TRBD2. V shed 5 bases and J 0 bases; nucleotides not matched to a gene: 7. The length of the CDR3 is 16 residues. Germline V gives CDR1 SGHTA, CDR2 FQGNSA.